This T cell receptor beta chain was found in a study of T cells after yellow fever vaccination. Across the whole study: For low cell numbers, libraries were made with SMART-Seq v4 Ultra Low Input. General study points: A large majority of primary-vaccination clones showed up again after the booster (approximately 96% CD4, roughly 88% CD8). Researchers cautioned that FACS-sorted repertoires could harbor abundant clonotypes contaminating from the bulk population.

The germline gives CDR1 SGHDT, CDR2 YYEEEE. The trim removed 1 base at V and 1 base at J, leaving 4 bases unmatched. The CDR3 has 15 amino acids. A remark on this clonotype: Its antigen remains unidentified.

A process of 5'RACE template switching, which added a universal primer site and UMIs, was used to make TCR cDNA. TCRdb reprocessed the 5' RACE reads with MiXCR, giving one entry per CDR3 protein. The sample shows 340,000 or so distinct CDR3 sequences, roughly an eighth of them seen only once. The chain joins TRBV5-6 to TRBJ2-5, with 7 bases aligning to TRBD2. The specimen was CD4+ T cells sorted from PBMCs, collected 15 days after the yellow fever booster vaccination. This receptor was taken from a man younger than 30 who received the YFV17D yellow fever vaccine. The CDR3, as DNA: TGTGCCAGCAGCTTGCAACTAGCGTTCCAAGAGACCCAGTACTTC. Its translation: CASSLQLAFQETQYF.